A single sample gave rise to the 31 T cell receptor beta chains below, sequenced in a study of T cells expressing NK-cell markers. TCRdb reworked the 5' RACE reads into one entry per CDR3 protein, no DNA. The sample has 120,000 to 150,000 distinct CDR3 sequences. Source material: blood T cells: a sorted CD56 or NKG2C T cell subset, CD4+ or CD8+ T cells, or bulk PBMC T cells (not recorded which). The source is a man younger than 30 in good health.

The chain carries TRBV11-2 and TRBJ2-1; as DNA is missing, the TRBD1 call by TCRdb cannot be tested. The germline V gene has CDR1 SGHAT and CDR2 FQNNGV. The CDR3 sequence is 11 residues long. CDR3 sequence reads: CASSSPYEQFF.

The V and J genes are TRBV29-1 and TRBJ2-1; checking the TCRdb D call of TRBD2 is not possible without DNA. Germline V gene sequence: CDR1 SQVTM, CDR2 ANQGSEA. The CDR3 is 14 residues long. CDR3 in amino acids: CSVEGSWRAYEQFF.

The V gene is TRBV9, the J gene TRBJ2-5; as DNA is missing, the TRBD1 call by TCRdb cannot be tested. The germline CDR1 and CDR2 sequences are SGDLS and YYNGEE. The CDR3 contains 14 residues. CDR3 protein: CASSPPDGWETQYF.

The chain joins TRBV20-1 to TRBJ1-2; TCRdb designates TRBD1, a call that cannot be tested without DNA. This CDR3 contains 13 residues. The germline V gene encodes CDR1 DFQATT and CDR2 SNEGSKA (reference sequence). CDR3 in amino acids: CSAPFSDSYGYTF.

The genes are TRBV5-4 and TRBJ1-1; TCRdb's D call of TRBD1 is untestable without DNA. The germline gives CDR1 SGHNT, CDR2 YYREEE (reference sequence). CDR3 length: 13 amino acids. The CDR3 region is CASSSTDRQEAFF. The full variable domain, its missing parts supplied by reference TRBV5-4 and TRBJ1-1, is ETGVTQSPTHLIKTRGQQVTLRCSSQSGHNTVSWYQQALGQGPQFIFQYYREEENGRGNFPPRFSGLQFPNYSSELNVNALELDDSALYLCASSSTDRQEAFFGQGTRLTVV.

The V call is TRBV29-1, the J call TRBJ2-1; TCRdb proposes TRBD2, but this gene call is untestable without DNA. This CDR3 has 14 amino acids. In germline, CDR1 is SQVTM, CDR2 ANQGSEA. This CDR3 is CSVVSERELFEQFF.

The rearrangement uses TRBV12-3 or TRBV12-4 and TRBJ2-5; TCRdb indicates TRBD1, and absent DNA this call remains unverified. The CDR3 length is 16 residues. The CDR3: CASSRPGRWLTETQYF.

The chain is built from TRBV4-2 and TRBJ1-4. CDR3 length: 14 amino acids. Per germline, CDR1 LGHNA and CDR2 YNFKEQ. The CDR3 protein is CASSQGRVDEKLFF.

CDR3 amino acids: CASRFQGNDEQFF. This chain uses TRBV19 with TRBJ2-1; the TCRdb D gene call, TRBD1, has no DNA to confirm it. Per germline, CDR1 LNHDA and CDR2 SQIVND (reference sequence). There are 13 residues in the CDR3. Complete variable domain (other parts from reference TRBV19 and TRBJ2-1): DGGITQSPKYLFRKEGQNVTLSCEQNLNHDAMYWYRQDPGQGLRLIYYSQIVNDFQKGDIAEGYSVSREKKESFPLTVTSAQKNPTAFYLCASRFQGNDEQFFGPGTRLTVL.

The V call is TRBV15, the J call TRBJ2-3. The CDR3 is 17 amino acids. CDR1 and CDR2 (germline): LNHNV, YYDKDF (reference sequence). CDR3 amino acids: CATSSRRTADPTDTQYF. Filled out from reference TRBV15 and TRBJ2-3, the complete variable domain reads DAMVIQNPRYQVTQFGKPVTLSCSQTLNHNVMYWYQQKSSQAPKLLFHYYDKDFNNEADTPDNFQSRRPNTSFCFLDIRSPGLGDTAMYLCATSSRRTADPTDTQYFGPGTRLTVL.

The chain has TRBV12-3 or TRBV12-4 and TRBJ2-5; as DNA is missing, the TRBD1 call by TCRdb cannot be tested. This CDR3 region has 14 residues. This chain's CDR3 is CASSPLEWGETQYF.

V and J are TRBV6-1 and TRBJ2-7; the D gene TCRdb calls, TRBD1, cannot be checked with no DNA. This CDR3 spans 14 amino acids. The germline V gene encodes CDR1 MNHNS and CDR2 SASEGT. The CDR3 region is CASKGDFSTGEQYF.

The V and J genes are TRBV20-1 and TRBJ1-1; TCRdb's D call of TRBD1 is untestable without DNA. The CDR3 runs to 14 residues. Germline CDR1 DFQATT, CDR2 SNEGSKA (reference sequence). The CDR3 loop is CSAKAGQRNTEAFF.

The chain combines TRBV24-1 with TRBJ2-1; TCRdb gives TRBD2 as the D gene, but with no DNA this cannot be confirmed. The CDR3 has 14 residues. Germline CDR1 and CDR2: KGHDR and SFDVKD. The CDR3 reads CATSDFLAGGPEFF.

This chain joins TRBV19 and TRBJ2-6; TCRdb outputs TRBD1, but without DNA this stays unchecked. Germline V gene sequence: CDR1 LNHDA, CDR2 SQIVND (reference sequence). The CDR3 is made up of 16 amino acids. Here the CDR3 reads CASSRGQGARANVLTF.

The chain carries TRBV29-1 and TRBJ2-1; TCRdb's assignment of TRBD2 cannot be checked, as there is no DNA. The germline V gene encodes CDR1 SQVTM and CDR2 ANQGSEA. The length of the CDR3 is 17 residues. CDR3 in amino acids: CSVGGLAGGHPYNEQFF.

The chain links TRBV27 to TRBJ1-1; checking the TCRdb D call of TRBD1 is not possible without DNA. Per germline, CDR1 MNHEY and CDR2 SMNVEV (reference sequence). The CDR3 totals 15 residues. The CDR3 region is CASSPQGGFNTEAFF.

The J gene is TRBJ2-1, the V gene TRBV29-1; with no DNA, the TCRdb D assignment of TRBD2 cannot be verified. Germline V lookup: CDR1 SQVTM, CDR2 ANQGSEA. The CDR3 contains 13 residues. The CDR3 is CSVVAGNYNEQFF.

The rearrangement links TRBV23-1 to TRBJ2-3; absent DNA, TCRdb's TRBD2 call cannot be checked. TRBV23-1 counts as an open reading frame of uncertain function. The CDR3 extends over 16 amino acids. CDR3 sequence: CASSQSLADNVDTQYF.

The CDR3 spells CASSRTGVDEQFF. The chain recombines TRBV19 with TRBJ2-1; no DNA is available, so the TRBD1 call from TCRdb remains unchecked. The CDR3 sequence is 13 residues long. CDR1 and CDR2 (germline): LNHDA, SQIVND (reference sequence).

The rearrangement joins TRBV7-8 to TRBJ1-5; no DNA is available, so the TRBD1 call from TCRdb remains unchecked. Germline assignment: CDR1 SGHVS and CDR2 FQNEAQ. This CDR3 contains 14 residues. The CDR3: CASSSRTGAQPQHF.

This chain joins TRBV4-2 and TRBJ2-1; the D call from TCRdb, TRBD2, cannot be confirmed without DNA. The V gene's germline CDR1 is LGHNA and CDR2 YNFKEQ. The CDR3 covers 16 residues. This CDR3 reads CASSPETSGRTNEQFF.

The chain is built from TRBV12-3 or TRBV12-4 and TRBJ2-5; TCRdb reports TRBD1, a call that lacks DNA to check it against. This CDR3 has 14 residues. The CDR3: CASSETAYQETQYF.

This sequence joins TRBV4-2 and TRBJ2-2; absent DNA, TCRdb's TRBD2 call cannot be checked. CDR1 is LGHNA and CDR2 is YNFKEQ in the germline V gene. There are 17 residues in the CDR3. The CDR3 sequence: CASSQIGTSGRPGELFF.

The genes are TRBV20-1 and TRBJ1-1; TCRdb gives TRBD1 as the D gene, but with no DNA this cannot be confirmed. Germline V gives CDR1 DFQATT, CDR2 SNEGSKA (reference sequence). CDR3 length equals 14 residues. The CDR3 loop reads CSARDTGVFAEAFF.

The rearrangement uses TRBV4-1 and TRBJ1-1. Germline V gene sequence: CDR1 MGHRA, CDR2 YSYEKL. The CDR3 consists of 15 residues. Here the CDR3 reads CASSQGVQGWTEAFF.

V gene TRBV5-1 combines with J gene TRBJ1-5. Germline assignment: CDR1 SGHRS and CDR2 YFSETQ. This CDR3 has 14 amino acids. This chain's CDR3 is CASSPGGDNQPQHF.

V is TRBV9 and J is TRBJ2-1. The CDR3 is made up of 11 amino acids. CDR1 is SGDLS, CDR2 YYNGEE, per germline. The CDR3 sequence: CASSAGREQFF.

V is TRBV5-1 and J is TRBJ2-3. CDR1 and CDR2 (germline): SGHRS, YFSETQ. This CDR3 comprises 13 residues. The CDR3 spells CASRDGRTDTQYF.

The chain joins TRBV5-5 to TRBJ2-1; there is no DNA to check the TCRdb D call of TRBD2. Germline CDR1 reads SGHKS; CDR2 reads YYEKEE (reference sequence). The CDR3 covers 14 residues. CDR3 sequence reads: CASSRLAPYNEQFF.

CDR3 region: CSVEGRAGWNEQFF. The J gene is TRBJ2-1, the V gene TRBV29-1; TCRdb reports TRBD2, a call that lacks DNA to check it against. CDR1 is SQVTM, CDR2 ANQGSEA, per germline. There are 14 residues in the CDR3.